This TCR beta chain was documented in a study of T cell changes during pregnancy in multiple sclerosis. CDR3 length: 13 residues. Germline assignment: CDR1 SEHNR and CDR2 FQNEAQ (reference sequence). V trimming: 10 bases; J trimming: 8 bases; junction bases outside the gene matches: 9. Assay used: immunoSEQ multiplex PCR; TCRdb lists only in-frame clones, some missing. The sample shows 100,000 or so clones, around nine tenths of them seen only once. V usage is TRBV7-9 and J usage is TRBJ2-3, with 10 bases aligning to TRBD1. This sample comprised peripheral blood, obtained in the second trimester of pregnancy. The receptor comes from a female donor in good health, enrolled as a control in a pregnancy study. In nucleotides, the CDR3 is TGTGCCATCCGGACAGGGGGTGTTGGTACGCAGTATTTT. It encodes CAIRTGGVGTQYF.